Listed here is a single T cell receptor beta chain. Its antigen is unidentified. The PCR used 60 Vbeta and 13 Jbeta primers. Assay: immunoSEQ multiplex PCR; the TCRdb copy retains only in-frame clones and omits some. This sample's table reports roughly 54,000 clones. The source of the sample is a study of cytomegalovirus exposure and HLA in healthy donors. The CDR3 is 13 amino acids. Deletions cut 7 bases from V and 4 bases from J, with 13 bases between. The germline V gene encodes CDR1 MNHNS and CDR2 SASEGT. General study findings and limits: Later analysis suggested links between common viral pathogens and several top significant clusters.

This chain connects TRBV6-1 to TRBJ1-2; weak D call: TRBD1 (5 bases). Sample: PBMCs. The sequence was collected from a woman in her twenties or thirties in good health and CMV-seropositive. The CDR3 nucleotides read TGTGCCAGCAAAATTGAGACAGTCTATGGCTACACCTTC. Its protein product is CASKIETVYGYTF.